This TCR beta chain was sequenced during a study of blood T cell repertoires in COVID-19. At the level of the study: Acute and convalescent COVID-19 specimens originated in the United States, Italy and Spain. Sources were T cells, B-cell-depleted T cells, or PBMCs; the material itself was cDNA or gDNA.

In the original analysis: Nucleated cell counts were estimated from reference gene primer amplification. This table comes from immunoSEQ multiplex PCR, and its TCRdb copy is limited to in-frame clones, with some not included. V, J and clone size reflect that table, while D and trimming were determined from the DNA. The data show 100,000 to 150,000 clones, approximately 85% seen once. CDR3 size: 14 residues. The J segment lost 5 bases and the V segment lost 7 bases, leaving 4 bases of the junction unmatched. Germline CDR1 and CDR2: SNHLY and FYNNEI. J is TRBJ2-5 and V is TRBV2, with TRBD2 matching 13 bases. The clonotype was recovered from a human donor in a cohort sampled during active COVID-19. The sequencing sample was made of peripheral blood. The CDR3 DNA follows: TGTGCCAGCACTGGACTAGCGGGGGCCGAGACCCAGTACTTC. Protein product: CASTGLAGAETQYF.